This T cell receptor beta chain originates from a study of blood T cell repertoires in COVID-19. The CDR3 length is 16 residues. Looked up from germline, CDR1 is MGHRA and CDR2 is YSYEKL. J lost 2 bases, V lost 2 bases, and 6 bases had no gene match. Authors' processing steps: Reference gene primers were amplified, and this amplification served to estimate nucleated cell counts. Assay: immunoSEQ multiplex PCR; the TCRdb copy retains only in-frame clones and omits some. The DNA gave D and trimming, while V, J and clone size come from that table. The data show some 250,000 clones, 70% to 90% seen once. Living in 25 or so US areas, the participants were between roughly 18 and 95 years of age. Cohort assignment relied on participant-reported clinical history. Cohort 3 donors counted as recovered after two negative PCRs, clearance, or resolved symptoms.

V usage is TRBV4-1 and J usage is TRBJ2-7, with 10 bases lining up with TRBD2. The receptor was isolated from a woman in her forties or fifties who had recovered from COVID-19. Specimen: PBMCs or T cells enriched from blood (not recorded which). CDR3 bases: TGCGCCAGCAGCCAACCGTCTAGCGGGAGCACCTACGAGCAGTACTTC. This gives the protein CASSQPSSGSTYEQYF.